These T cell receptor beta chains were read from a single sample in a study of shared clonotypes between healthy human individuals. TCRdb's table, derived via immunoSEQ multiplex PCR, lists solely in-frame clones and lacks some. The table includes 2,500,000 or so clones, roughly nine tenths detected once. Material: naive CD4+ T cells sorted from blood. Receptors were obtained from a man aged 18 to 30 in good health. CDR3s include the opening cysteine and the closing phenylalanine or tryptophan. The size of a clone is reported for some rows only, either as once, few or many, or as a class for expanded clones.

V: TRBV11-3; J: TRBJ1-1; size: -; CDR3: CASSFGPGTEAFF
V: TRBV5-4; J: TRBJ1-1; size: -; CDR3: CASSKGGGSNTEAFF
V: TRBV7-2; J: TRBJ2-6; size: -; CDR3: CASSSAPTGSGANVLTF
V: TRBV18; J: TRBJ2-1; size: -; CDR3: CASPWTEVYNEQFF
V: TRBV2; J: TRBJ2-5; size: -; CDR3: CASTPFLQGLASGTQYF
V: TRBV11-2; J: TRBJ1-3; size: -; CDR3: CASSHRGLLTGNTIYF
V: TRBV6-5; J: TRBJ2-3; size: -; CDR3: CASSYGGASTDTQYF
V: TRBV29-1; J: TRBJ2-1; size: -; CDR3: CSVGQTDEQFF
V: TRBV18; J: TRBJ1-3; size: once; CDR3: CASSPPPGSSGNTIYF
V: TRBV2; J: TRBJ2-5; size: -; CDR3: CASSWERGYQETQYF
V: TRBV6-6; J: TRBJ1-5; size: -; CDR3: CASRPRTGYGNQPQHF
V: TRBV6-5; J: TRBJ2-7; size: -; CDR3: CASSPSGDRSYEQYF
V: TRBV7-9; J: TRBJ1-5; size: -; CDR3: CASSLNGAPGNQPQHF
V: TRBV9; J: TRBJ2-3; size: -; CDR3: CASSVAPWDTQYF
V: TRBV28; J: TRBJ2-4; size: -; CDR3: CASSNGGRAKNIQYF
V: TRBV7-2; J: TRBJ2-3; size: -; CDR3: CASSLVSAPTDTQYF
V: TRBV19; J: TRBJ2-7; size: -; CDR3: CASRGDRAYEQYF
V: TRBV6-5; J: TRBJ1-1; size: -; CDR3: CASSWDTEAFF
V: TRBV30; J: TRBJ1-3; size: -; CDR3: CAWRRVGLANTIYF
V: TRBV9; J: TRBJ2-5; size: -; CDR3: CASSVGDRQETQYF
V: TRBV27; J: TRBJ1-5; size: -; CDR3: CASSFREGQPQHF
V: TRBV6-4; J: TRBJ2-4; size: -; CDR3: CASSPGTAIKNIQYF